These 23 T cell receptor beta chains were sequenced from one sample in a study of blood T cells in healthy people across ages. Together with a sample-barcoded 5' primer, a J-beta primer mix was included in a second PCR lasting roughly 6 to 12 cycles. TCRdb ran MiXCR on the 5' RACE reads and lists one entry per CDR3 protein. The sample holds about 640,000 distinct CDR3 sequences, about 54% seen once. Sequenced input: blood. The source of these receptors is a man in his sixties in good health.

The rearrangement uses TRBV29-1 and TRBJ1-1, with 9 positions matching TRBD1. Germline V gives CDR1 SQVTM, CDR2 ANQGSEA. The CDR3 is 15 residues long. V dropped 4 bases and J dropped 2; count of bases not matched to a gene: 8. The CDR3 reads CSVGGGQGLNTEAFF. CDR3 coding DNA: TGCAGCGTTGGGGGGGGACAGGGATTAAACACTGAAGCTTTCTTT.

This clonotype was detected only a few times. The chain joins TRBV29-1 to TRBJ2-3, with TRBD2 matching over 10 bases. The CDR3 loop spans 14 amino acids. Germline values: CDR1 SQVTM, CDR2 ANQGSEA. V lost 8 bases, J lost 2 bases, and 7 bases stayed unmatched. The CDR3 sequence is CSTILAGSTDTQYF. In DNA, the CDR3 is TGCAGCACGATACTAGCGGGGTCCACAGATACGCAGTATTTT.

This clonotype showed up just once. The chain recombines TRBV7-2 with TRBJ2-5, with D perhaps matching TRBD2 (6 bases). V lost 5 bases and J 4 bases, leaving 20 bases between the germline ends. CDR1 is SGHTA and CDR2 is FQGNSA in the germline V gene. The CDR3 is 16 amino acids. CDR3 in amino acids: CASSPRTGGARETQYF. CDR3 coding DNA: TGTGCCAGCAGCCCAAGGACTGGCGGGGCCCGAGAGACCCAGTACTTC.

This chain links TRBV14 with TRBJ2-5; 9 bases fit TRBD2. Germline assignment: CDR1 SGHDN and CDR2 FVKESK. This CDR3 contains 15 residues. The junction had 4 bases not matched to a gene; V was cut back by 0 bases and J by 5 bases. CDR3 nucleotide sequence: TGTGCCAGCAGCCAAGAACTAGCGGGTGTGGAGACCCAGTACTTC. Residues: CASSQELAGVETQYF.

This clonotype occurred once. CDR3 nucleotides: TGTGCCAGCAGCGACAACCTAGCGGGGGTGGTAGATACGCAGTATTTT. Protein: CASSDNLAGVVDTQYF. V is TRBV9 and J is TRBJ2-3; TRBD2 matches at 10 bases. The CDR3 runs 16 residues. Germline V lookup: CDR1 SGDLS, CDR2 YYNGEE. V was clipped by 3 bases and J by 5 bases; unmatched bases: 9.

This chain uses TRBV20-1 with TRBJ1-5; the D gene is possibly TRBD1 (6 bases). CDR3 length equals 14 residues. Germline loops: CDR1 DFQATT, CDR2 SNEGSKA (reference sequence). V lost 0 bases and J 6 bases, leaving 12 bases between the germline ends. The chain's CDR3 is CSAREMRGGQPQHF. DNA for the CDR3: TGCAGTGCTAGAGAGATGAGGGGGGGTCAGCCCCAGCATTTT.

The rearrangement uses TRBV20-1 and TRBJ2-7; TRBD2 agrees at 13 bases. The trim removed 6 bases at V and 4 bases at J, leaving 9 bases unmatched. The CDR3 spans 15 residues. The germline V gene encodes CDR1 DFQATT and CDR2 SNEGSKA (reference sequence). CDR3 amino acids: CSATQGLAGTYEQYF. In DNA, the CDR3 is TGCAGTGCGACTCAGGGACTAGCGGGGACGTACGAGCAGTACTTC.

The genes are TRBV4-1 and TRBJ1-2; D call uncertain. This CDR3 comprises 14 residues. Germline V lookup: CDR1 MGHRA, CDR2 YSYEKL. V dropped 5 bases and J dropped 3 bases, with 13 bases sitting between them. CDR3 amino acids: CASSEAPSDYGYTF. The CDR3 bases are TGCGCCAGCAGCGAGGCGCCTTCGGACTATGGCTACACCTTC.

The genes are TRBV10-2 and TRBJ2-5, with D possibly being TRBD1 (6 bases). The J call is uncertain, as TRBJ2-7 better fits the DNA end. The CDR3 runs to 13 residues. The germline V gene has CDR1 WSHSY and CDR2 SAAADI. The CDR3 sequence is CASSGQVYVEQYF. Here the CDR3 DNA reads TGCGCCAGCAGTGGACAGGTGTATGTCGAGCAGTACTTC.

The chain employs TRBV28 and TRBJ1-2, with 9 nucleotides matching TRBD1. With 5 bases clipped from V and 8 bases from J, the junction kept 6 bases outside the gene matches. The germline gives CDR1 MDHEN, CDR2 SYDVKM. CDR3 length: 13 amino acids. The CDR3 sequence: CASSQGQGTGYTF. In DNA form, the CDR3 reads TGTGCCAGCAGTCAAGGACAGGGGACGGGCTACACCTTC.

On this clonotype itself: The junction does not match germline at one end; this may be a read error. This chain connects TRBV6-2 or TRBV6-3 to TRBJ1-2; D remains unclear. This CDR3 contains 14 residues. CDR1 MNHEY and CDR2 SVGEGT come from the germline V gene. The CDR3 coding sequence is TGTGCCTGCAGTTTGCTCAGGTCTAACTATGGCTACACCTTC. Translation: CACSLLRSNYGYTF.

The V and J genes are TRBV18 and TRBJ1-2; possible D gene TRBD1, 5 bases. This CDR3 has 14 residues. CDR1 is KGHSH, CDR2 LQKENI, per germline. Deletions cut 10 bases from V and 5 bases from J, with 20 bases between. DNA of the CDR3: TGTGCCAACTCGCACGACAGTGTCGTGTATGGCTACACCTTC. It specifies CANSHDSVVYGYTF.

This chain links TRBV24-1 with TRBJ2-3; either TRBD1 or TRBD2 may supply D (5 bases each). The germline gives CDR1 KGHDR, CDR2 SFDVKD. This CDR3 spans 17 amino acids. V dropped 4 bases and J dropped 6 bases, with 22 bases sitting between them. CDR3 amino acids: CATSDSIRDGPRDTQYF. The CDR3 DNA reads TGTGCCACCAGTGACTCCATCCGGGACGGACCACGGGATACGCAGTATTTT.

The genes are TRBV25-1 and TRBJ1-2; D not certain. The CDR3 extends over 12 amino acids. V shed 4 bases and J shed 4 bases, with 7 bases lying between them. Looked up from germline, CDR1 is MGHDK and CDR2 is SYGVNS. CDR3 sequence: CASSGQSYGYTF. CDR3 nucleotides: TGTGCCAGCAGTGGCCAGAGCTATGGCTACACCTTC.

Here the CDR3 reads CASSPDSIVQDTQYF. In nucleotides, the CDR3 is TGCGCCAGCAGCCCGGACAGTATCGTACAAGATACGCAGTATTTT. The chain carries TRBV4-1 and TRBJ2-3; tentative D call: TRBD1 (6 bases). V lost 4 bases and J lost 5, with 16 bases in between. The CDR3 is made up of 15 amino acids. CDR1 MGHRA and CDR2 YSYEKL come from the germline V gene.

This clonotype was observed a few times. The CDR3 protein is CASSGTGTNEQYF. The CDR3 DNA reads TGCGCCAGCAGCGGAACAGGGACCAACGAGCAGTACTTC. V gene TRBV5-1 combines with J gene TRBJ2-7; D might be TRBD1 (6 bases). With 4 bases removed from V and 5 bases from J, the gap between germline ends came to 13 bases. This CDR3 spans 13 amino acids. Germline-derived CDR1 and CDR2 are SGHRS and YFSETQ.

This chain joins TRBV4-1 and TRBJ1-4, with 9 bases aligning to TRBD1. Germline CDR1 and CDR2: MGHRA and YSYEKL. The CDR3 runs 15 residues. With 3 bases clipped from V and 5 bases from J, the junction kept 4 bases outside the gene matches. The CDR3: CASSQKQGANEKLFF. In nucleotides, the CDR3 is TGCGCCAGCAGCCAGAAACAGGGGGCGAATGAAAAACTGTTTTTT.

This clonotype was counted a few times. The chain is built from TRBV6-4 and TRBJ1-2, with no clear D. Trimming left V 3 bases short and J 7 bases short, with 15 bases between. Germline CDR1 and CDR2: MRHNA and SNTAGT. The CDR3 contains 14 residues. The CDR3 region has the DNA TGTGCCAGCAGTGATAGGGCGGCCACGAGTGGCTACACCTTC. Amino acids: CASSDRAATSGYTF.

This clonotype has only one observation. The chain joins TRBV12-3 or TRBV12-4 to TRBJ2-3, with D perhaps TRBD1 or TRBD2 (6 bases each). This CDR3 spans 14 amino acids. V was pared by 4 bases and J by 8 bases, with 16 bases between. CDR3 DNA: TGTGCCAGCAGTTGGGCAGGGGAGGTCGGTACGCAGTATTTT. Translating it yields CASSWAGEVGTQYF.

The chain uses TRBV9 and TRBJ2-5; possible D gene TRBD1, 5 bases. Germline V CDR1 and CDR2: SGDLS, YYNGEE. V shed 3 bases and J shed 4 bases, with 19 bases lying between them. This CDR3 region has 16 residues. CDR3 protein: CASSARSVGVGETQYF. CDR3 nucleotide sequence: TGTGCCAGCAGCGCCCGAAGCGTAGGGGTAGGAGAGACCCAGTACTTC.

This clonotype was seen once. The V call is TRBV20-1, the J call TRBJ1-1; possibly TRBD1 for D (5 bases). Germline V lookup: CDR1 DFQATT, CDR2 SNEGSKA (reference sequence). CDR3 length: 14 amino acids. V was clipped by 5 bases and J by 3 bases, with 16 bases between them. CDR3: CSAAPPGRDTEAFF. The CDR3 DNA follows: TGCAGTGCTGCGCCTCCAGGGAGGGACACTGAAGCTTTCTTT.

The V gene is TRBV29-1, the J gene TRBJ1-2, with 10 bases matching TRBD1. Germline V gene data show CDR1 as SQVTM and CDR2 as ANQGSEA. The CDR3 length is 13 residues. V lost 6 bases to trimming and J lost 8 bases; unmatched junction nucleotides: 9. The CDR3 region has the DNA TGCAGCGTGCGACAGGGGGCAGGAAGGGGCTACACCTTC. Amino acid sequence: CSVRQGAGRGYTF.

This clonotype turned up a few times. J is TRBJ1-6 and V is TRBV20-1, with TRBD1 matching 7 bases. Trimming took 0 bases from V and 9 from J; bases not matched to a gene: 8. Germline loops: CDR1 DFQATT, CDR2 SNEGSKA (reference sequence). The CDR3 length is 15 residues. DNA for the CDR3: TGCAGTGCTAGAGAGCGAGGGGGCTGGGGTTCACCCCTCCACTTT. Its translation is CSARERGGWGSPLHF.